This TCR beta chain was sequenced during a study of beta chain features in type 1 diabetes (dated by TCRdb to 2016 to 2019). Regarding the study in general: Mean age, gender distribution, total cell number and subset yield were not different between patients and healthy donors. The study compared the TCRB repertoires of sorted circulating CD4+ T cell subsets in recently diagnosed type 1 diabetes patients with those in matched healthy donors. A total of under 140,000,000 sorted cells were examined across all samples, and the number of cells per subset was strongly correlated with RNA yield. Regulatory and stem cell-like memory subsets were obtained from only 8 patients and about 8 healthy donors, while naive and central memory subsets were obtained from all 30 or so donors.

The entire amount of isolated RNA was reverse transcribed using the High Capacity cDNA Reverse Transcription Kit, so the sequenced TCRB transcripts were expressed ones. Deep immunoSEQ sequencing was performed on naive, central memory and regulatory T cell samples, with an average of around 3.5 million total reads per sample. After sorted cells were lysed in RLT buffer, RNA was extracted with DNase-treated RNeasy Micro or Mini kits, with the choice depending on cell number. Each cell subset was processed separately to prevent cross-contamination, with patient and healthy donor samples processed together. Using the immunoSEQ multiplex PCR, TCRB sequences were amplified from cDNA into 87-bp fragments spanning the CDR3 region. The amplicons were sequenced using the Illumina HiSeq platform. In the authors' own workflow: PCR bias was corrected computationally using synthetic template baselines, and reads within Hamming distance 2 were collapsed, with unmergeable singletons discarded. Reads were aligned to IMGT to assign V, D and J genes, CDR3 length, and insertions or deletions at six rearrangement sites. Within each subset, clonotype counts were normalized to sorted cell number, and only after that were true diversity and Gini coefficients computed with the tcR R package. Repertoire sharing was quantified using the overlap coefficient calculated on TCRB nucleotide sequences. As a proxy for the pre-selection repertoire, out-of-frame TCRB sequences from naive cells were analyzed. In TCRdb, the immuneACCESS table is reduced to in-frame sequences with V and J assigned. These tables do not hold every clone; where another copy was compared, an unresolved V gene accounts for under half, and the others remain unexplained. V, J and clone size were drawn from that table, and D and trimming were deduced from the DNA. A total of about 360,000 clones appear in this sample, roughly 12% of them only once. Clones ranked in the top ten supply less than 0.02% of the sample.

The CDR3 sequence holds 15 residues, the cysteine and phenylalanine included. The kept DNA is CDR3 alone, 45 bases in frame from the first base. The CDR1 and CDR2 encoded by the germline V gene are SGDLS and YYNGEE. Relative to germline, V is missing 3 bases and J is missing 7 bases, with 12 bases of the junction outside any gene match. From each donor, a single peripheral blood sample of approximately 110 mL on average was drawn into heparinised tubes. Using a panel that included CD45RO, CCR7, CD25, CD127, CD95 and CD27, naive, central memory, regulatory and stem cell-like memory CD4+ T cells were sorted on a BD FACSAria II. All sorted populations exceeded 98% purity. PBMCs were isolated right away by Lymphoprep density gradient centrifugation and were stained directly, without culture. To minimize batch effects, samples were stained and sorted in pairs, one healthy donor with one patient per experiment.

What the research found in general, with its limitations: At VDJ recombination sites, patients with type 1 diabetes made fewer insertions and deleted more nucleotides, a pattern implying thymic rearrangement abnormalities. In all four CD4+ subsets, TCRB CDR3 length was moderately but significantly shorter in type 1 diabetes patients. The naive, central memory and regulatory TCRB repertoires appeared to resemble one another more closely among patients than among healthy donors. Shorter templates might be favored by PCR, yet because patient and control samples were amplified and corrected together, any such skew would affect both groups equally. Because cDNA was sequenced instead of genomic DNA, activated cells with high expression could be over-represented, although the groups did not differ in activation or CD3 levels. Because the HLA sub-analyses included only small numbers of individuals, any influence of HLA type on TCRB rearrangement was left unresolved.

Worth noting for this clone: Its antigen is still unknown. Per-base qualities were not stored, and no clone one base away is much larger.

The chain was built from TRBV9 and TRBJ2-7, and TRBD1 matches 8 of the central bases. The clonotype was recovered from a man in his late teens or twenties in good health. The specimen sequenced was naive CD4+ T cells from blood. This specimen's cell subset or site label, interpreted: true naive CD4+ T cells. Here is the DNA: TGTGCCAGCAGCGCAAACGGACAGGGATATAGGGAGCAGTACTTC. The encoded protein is CASSANGQGYREQYF.